The following is a T cell receptor beta chain sequence with its context. This CDR3 is 11 amino acids long. Per the germline V gene, CDR1 is PRHDT and CDR2 is FYEKMQ (reference sequence). Trimming cost V 8 bases and J 7 bases, with 12 bases left between them. These data are taken from a study of graft-versus-host responses after intestinal transplantation. To release intraepithelial and lamina propria lymphocytes, the graft tissue was processed. The protocol was immunoSEQ multiplex PCR, while the TCRdb copy is restricted to in-frame clones and leaves out a portion. Of approximately 15,000 clones listed, roughly three fifths are singletons.

The TCR comes from a human patient who received an intestinal transplant, so some T cells may come from the graft donor. The sample in question was ileum tissue, obtained 524 days after transplant. The V and J genes are TRBV13 and TRBJ2-7, with D possibly TRBD2 on 5 matching bases. This CDR3 reads CASLNRGEQYF. The CDR3 DNA is TGTGCCAGCCTTAACCGGGGAGAGCAGTACTTC.